The rows below give T cell receptor beta chains drawn from one sample of a study of control samples from healthy donors and cancer patients. Method: immunoSEQ multiplex PCR; TCRdb's copy keeps in-frame clones and lacks some. The data hold about 120,000 clones, with 85% to 90% observed a single time. Sequencing input: PBMCs. The receptors shown here come from a woman aged 50 to 60 with colorectal cancer. CDR3s include the opening cysteine and the closing phenylalanine or tryptophan. The D gene is left open where the match is weak. Clone sizes are given selectively: once, few, many, or a class where the clone is expanded.

TRBD2 | - | TRBJ2-2 | TRBV9 | TGTGCCAGCAGCGCAGCGGGGGATTCGAACACCGGGGAGCTGTTTTTT | CASSAAGDSNTGELFF
TRBD1 | - | TRBJ1-1 | TRBV6-5 | TGTGCCAGCAGACTGGGACAGGCGAACACTGAAGCTTTCTTT | CASRLGQANTEAFF
TRBD1 | - | TRBJ1-4 | TRBV6-5 | TGTGCCAGCAGTTACAGAGACAGGGTTGGTGAAAAACTGTTTTTT | CASSYRDRVGEKLFF
- | - | TRBJ1-6 | TRBV11-3 | TGTGCCAGCAGCTGCGACCGGACCAACTTATATAATTCACCCCTCCACTTT | CASSCDRTNLYNSPLHF
- | - | TRBJ2-7 | TRBV15 | TGTGCCACCAGCAGAGATCGGACAGACGAGCAGTACTTC | CATSRDRTDEQYF
- | once | TRBJ2-6 | TRBV6-5 | TGTGCCAGCAGTTCAATGGACAGCTCTGGGGCCAACGTCCTGACTTTC | CASSSMDSSGANVLTF
- | - | TRBJ1-2 | TRBV5-6 | TGTGCCAGCAGCTTAAGTACTGCAGCTACCAGCCAGGGTGGCTACACCTTC | CASSLSTAATSQGGYTF
TRBD1 | once | TRBJ2-5 | TRBV6-5 | TGTGCCAGCAGTTGGGACAGACAAGAGACCCAGTACTTC | CASSWDRQETQYF
TRBD1 | few | TRBJ1-5 | TRBV6-1 | TGTGCCAGCAGTGAAGCGACAGGGAATCAGCCCCAGCATTTT | CASSEATGNQPQHF
TRBD1 | - | TRBJ1-2 | TRBV2 | TGTGCCAGCAGTGTAGAGGACAGGGATCTGTATGGCTACACCTTC | CASSVEDRDLYGYTF
TRBD2 | - | TRBJ2-3 | TRBV23-1 | TGCGCCAGCAGTCAGCTAGGGACTAGCGGGCGTCCAGATACGCAGTATTTT | CASSQLGTSGRPDTQYF
TRBD2 | - | TRBJ2-6 | TRBV5-1 | TGCGCCAGCAGCCCCACTCTAGCGGGCTCTGGGGCCAACGTCCTGACTTTC | CASSPTLAGSGANVLTF
- | - | TRBJ1-2 | TRBV4-1 | TGCGCCAGCACGGGAGGGCAATATGGCTACACCTTC | CASTGGQYGYTF
- | - | TRBJ1-1 | TRBV5-1 | TGCGCCAGCAGCTTGGCGGCAGGGTTGGACACTGAAGCTTTCTTT | CASSLAAGLDTEAFF
- | few | TRBJ2-7 | TRBV29-1 | TGCAGCGTTTCCCGGGGGCAGGGCGAGCAGTACTTC | CSVSRGQGEQYF
- | - | TRBJ1-3 | TRBV19 | TGTGCCAGTGAGCAGGGGCGTGGAAACACCATATATTTT | CASEQGRGNTIYF
- | - | TRBJ1-5 | TRBV27 | TGTGCCAGCAGAGCGGTAGCTAATCAGCCCCAGCATTTT | CASRAVANQPQHF
- | - | TRBJ1-4 | TRBV6-5 | TGTGCCAGCAGTTACTCGGGGGGAATTAATGAAAAACTGTTTTTT | CASSYSGGINEKLFF
TRBD1 | - | TRBJ1-1 | TRBV12-3/TRBV12-4 | TGTGCCAGCAGTCTACAGGGGGCGGCTGAAGCTTTCTTT | CASSLQGAAEAFF
- | - | TRBJ2-1 | TRBV3-1/TRBV3-2 | TGTGCCAGCAGCCAACTCCCATATGAGCAGTTCTTC | CASSQLPYEQFF
- | - | TRBJ2-1 | TRBV5-1 | TGCGCCAGCAGCCGTAGCCGCAATGAGCAGTTCTTC | CASSRSRNEQFF
- | few | TRBJ2-3 | TRBV10-3 | TGTGCCATCAGTGAGCCTAGTTTGAGCGGTGCTAGGGATACGCAGTATTTT | CAISEPSLSGARDTQYF
TRBD2 | many | TRBJ2-3 | TRBV15 | TGTGCCACCAGCAGAGCTCGGAGCGGGGTAACAGATACGCAGTATTTT | CATSRARSGVTDTQYF
- | - | TRBJ2-2 | TRBV9 | TGTGCCAGCAGCCCTCGTACTACCTCTTACACCGGGGAGCTGTTTTTT | CASSPRTTSYTGELFF
- | - | TRBJ1-1 | TRBV28 | TGTGCCAGCACCCGGAACACTGAAGCTTTCTTT | CASTRNTEAFF
- | - | TRBJ2-7 | TRBV28 | TGTGCCAGCAGTTCCCACCAACAGGGCCGCGAGCAGTACTTC | CASSSHQQGREQYF
- | - | TRBJ1-3 | TRBV19 | TGTGCCAGTAGTCAGGACCGGAGCTCTGGAAACACCATATATTTT | CASSQDRSSGNTIYF
- | - | TRBJ2-1 | TRBV7-3 | TGTGCCAGCAGCTTTTTCCGGGGGAATGAGCAGTTCTTC | CASSFFRGNEQFF
- | - | TRBJ1-6 | TRBV10-3 | TGTGCCAGCAGACGTTCCTATAATTCACCCCTCCACTTT | CASRRSYNSPLHF
- | - | TRBJ1-2 | TRBV29-1 | TGCAGTAGCGTTGACATTAGGTATGGCTACACCTTC | CSSVDIRYGYTF
- | - | TRBJ2-7 | TRBV19 | TGTGCCAGTAGTTCTCAAGCGGCCGCTCCCTACGAGCAGTACTTC | CASSSQAAAPYEQYF
- | - | TRBJ1-5 | TRBV3-1/TRBV3-2 | TGTGCCAGCAGCCAAGAACCGGGGGATCAGCCCCAGCATTTT | CASSQEPGDQPQHF
- | - | TRBJ1-4 | TRBV20-1 | TGCAGTGCGTGGGATGAAAAACTGTTTTTT | CSAWDEKLFF
- | - | TRBJ1-4 | TRBV30 | TGTGCCTGGAGTACGGGTATTAATGAAAAACTGTTTTTT | CAWSTGINEKLFF
- | - | TRBJ1-5 | TRBV30 | TGTGCCTGGGGGCCCGCAGGGGGCAATCAGCCCCAGCATTTT | CAWGPAGGNQPQHF
TRBD1 | - | TRBJ1-2 | TRBV3-1/TRBV3-2 | TGTGCCAGCAGCCAGGCAGGGGGTGGCTACACCTTC | CASSQAGGGYTF
TRBD2 | - | TRBJ2-3 | TRBV4-1 | TGCGCCAGCAGCCAGTCACTAGCGGGAGTGGCAGATACGCAGTATTTT | CASSQSLAGVADTQYF
- | - | TRBJ2-5 | TRBV29-1 | TGCAGCGTTGGGGGGGAGGTCCGCGGTGAGACCCAGTACTTC | CSVGGEVRGETQYF
- | - | TRBJ2-7 | TRBV29-1 | TGCAGCGTTGAAGGTGTCGCACACCCCGAGCAGTACTTC | CSVEGVAHPEQYF
- | few | TRBJ1-2 | TRBV6-5 | TGTGCCAGCAGTCCTACGCTGGGACGCGGCTACACCTTC | CASSPTLGRGYTF
- | - | TRBJ2-5 | TRBV2 | TGTGCCAGCAACGCCGGGGCAAAAAAAGAGACCCAGTACTTC | CASNAGAKKETQYF
- | - | TRBJ1-2 | TRBV5-8 | TGTGCCAGCAGCTTGGAAGGGTCAGAAATTAACTATGGCTACACCTTC | CASSLEGSEINYGYTF
- | - | TRBJ1-5 | TRBV19 | TGTGCCAGTAGTATTCGGCAAACTCAGCCCCAGCATTTT | CASSIRQTQPQHF